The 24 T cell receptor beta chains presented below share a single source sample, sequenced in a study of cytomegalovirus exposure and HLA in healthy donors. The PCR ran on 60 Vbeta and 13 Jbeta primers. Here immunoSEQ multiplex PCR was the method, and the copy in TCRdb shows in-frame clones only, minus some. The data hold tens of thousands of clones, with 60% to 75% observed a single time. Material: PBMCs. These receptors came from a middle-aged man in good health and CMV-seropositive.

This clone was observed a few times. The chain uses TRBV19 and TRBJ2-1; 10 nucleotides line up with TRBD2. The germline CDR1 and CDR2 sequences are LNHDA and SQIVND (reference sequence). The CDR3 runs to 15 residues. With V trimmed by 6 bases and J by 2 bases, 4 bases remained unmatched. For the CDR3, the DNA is TGTGCCAGTAGAGAACTAGCGGGGACCTACAATGAGCAGTTCTTC. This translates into CASRELAGTYNEQFF.

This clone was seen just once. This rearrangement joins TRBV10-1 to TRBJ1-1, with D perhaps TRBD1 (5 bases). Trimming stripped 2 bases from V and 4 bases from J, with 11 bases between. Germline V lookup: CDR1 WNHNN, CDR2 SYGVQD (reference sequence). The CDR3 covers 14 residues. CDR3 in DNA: TGCGCCAGCAGTGAGGGTCAGGGAATCACTGAAGCTTTCTTT. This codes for CASSEGQGITEAFF.

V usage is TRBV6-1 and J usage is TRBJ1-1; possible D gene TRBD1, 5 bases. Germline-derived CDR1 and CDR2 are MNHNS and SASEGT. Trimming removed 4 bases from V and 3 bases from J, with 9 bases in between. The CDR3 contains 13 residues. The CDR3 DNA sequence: TGTGCCAGCAGTGGCAGGGATCACACTGAAGCTTTCTTT. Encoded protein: CASSGRDHTEAFF.

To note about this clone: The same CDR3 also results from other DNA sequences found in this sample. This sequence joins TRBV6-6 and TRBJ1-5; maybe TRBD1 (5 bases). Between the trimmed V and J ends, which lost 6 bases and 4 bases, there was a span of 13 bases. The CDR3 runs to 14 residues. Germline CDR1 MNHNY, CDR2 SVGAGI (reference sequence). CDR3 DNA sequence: TGTGCCAGCAGCTACGGCCAGGGAAATCAGCCCCAGCATTTT. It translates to CASSYGQGNQPQHF.

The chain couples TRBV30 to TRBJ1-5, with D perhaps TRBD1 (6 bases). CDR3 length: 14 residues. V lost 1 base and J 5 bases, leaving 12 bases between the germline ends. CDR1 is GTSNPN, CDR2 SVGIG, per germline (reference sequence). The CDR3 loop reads CAWSEGRGDQPQHF. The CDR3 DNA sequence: TGTGCCTGGAGTGAGGGCAGGGGCGATCAGCCCCAGCATTTT.

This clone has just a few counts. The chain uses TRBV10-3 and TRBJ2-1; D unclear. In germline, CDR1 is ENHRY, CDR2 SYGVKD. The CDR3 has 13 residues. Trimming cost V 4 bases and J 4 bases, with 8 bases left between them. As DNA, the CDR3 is TGTGCCATCAGTGGAGGTCAATACAATGAGCAGTTCTTC. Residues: CAISGGQYNEQFF.

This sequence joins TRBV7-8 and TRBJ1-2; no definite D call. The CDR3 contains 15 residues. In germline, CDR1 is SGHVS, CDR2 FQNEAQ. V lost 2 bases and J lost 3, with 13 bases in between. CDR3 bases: TGTGCCAGCAGCTTATTAAGGCGGACTTACTATGGCTACACCTTC. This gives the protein CASSLLRRTYYGYTF. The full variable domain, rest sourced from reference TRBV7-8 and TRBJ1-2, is GAGVSQSPRYKVAKRGQDVALRCDPISGHVSLFWYQQALGQGPEFLTYFQNEAQLDKSGLPSDRFFAERPEGSVSTLKIQRTQQEDSAVYLCASSLLRRTYYGYTFGSGTRLTVV.

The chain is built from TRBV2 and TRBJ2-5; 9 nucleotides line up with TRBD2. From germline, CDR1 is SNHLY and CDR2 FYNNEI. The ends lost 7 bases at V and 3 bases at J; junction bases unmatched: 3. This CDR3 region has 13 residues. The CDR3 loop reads CASMASGKETQYF. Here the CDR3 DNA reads TGTGCCAGCATGGCTAGCGGGAAAGAGACCCAGTACTTC.

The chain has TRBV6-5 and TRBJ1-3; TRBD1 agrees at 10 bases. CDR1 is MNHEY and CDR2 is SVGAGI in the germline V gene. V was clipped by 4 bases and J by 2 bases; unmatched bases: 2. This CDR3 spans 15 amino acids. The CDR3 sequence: CASSSTGGTGNTIYF. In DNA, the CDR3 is TGTGCCAGCAGTTCGACAGGGGGCACTGGAAACACCATATATTTT.

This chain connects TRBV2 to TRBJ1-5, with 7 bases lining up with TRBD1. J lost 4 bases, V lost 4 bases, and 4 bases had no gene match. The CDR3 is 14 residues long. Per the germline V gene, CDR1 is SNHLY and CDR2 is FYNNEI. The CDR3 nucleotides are TGTGCCAGCAGTGTAGGGGGCCTAAATCAGCCCCAGCATTTT. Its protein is CASSVGGLNQPQHF.

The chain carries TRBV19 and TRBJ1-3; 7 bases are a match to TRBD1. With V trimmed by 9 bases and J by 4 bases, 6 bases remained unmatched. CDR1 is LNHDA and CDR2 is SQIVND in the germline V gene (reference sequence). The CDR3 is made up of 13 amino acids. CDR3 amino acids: CASSTGAGNTIYF. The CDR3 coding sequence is TGTGCCAGCTCAACAGGGGCGGGAAACACCATATATTTT. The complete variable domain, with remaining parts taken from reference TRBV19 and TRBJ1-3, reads DGGITQSPKYLFRKEGQNVTLSCEQNLNHDAMYWYRQDPGQGLRLIYYSQIVNDFQKGDIAEGYSVSREKKESFPLTVTSAQKNPTAFYLCASSTGAGNTIYFGEGSWLTVV.

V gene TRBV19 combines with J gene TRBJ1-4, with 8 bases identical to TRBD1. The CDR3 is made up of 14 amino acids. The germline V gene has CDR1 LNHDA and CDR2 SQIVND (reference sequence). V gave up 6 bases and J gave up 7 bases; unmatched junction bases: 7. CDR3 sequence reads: CASRRTGMGEKLFF. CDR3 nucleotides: TGTGCCAGTAGGCGGACAGGGATGGGTGAAAAACTGTTTTTT. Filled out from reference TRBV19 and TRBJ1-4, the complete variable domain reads DGGITQSPKYLFRKEGQNVTLSCEQNLNHDAMYWYRQDPGQGLRLIYYSQIVNDFQKGDIAEGYSVSREKKESFPLTVTSAQKNPTAFYLCASRRTGMGEKLFFGSGTQLSVL.

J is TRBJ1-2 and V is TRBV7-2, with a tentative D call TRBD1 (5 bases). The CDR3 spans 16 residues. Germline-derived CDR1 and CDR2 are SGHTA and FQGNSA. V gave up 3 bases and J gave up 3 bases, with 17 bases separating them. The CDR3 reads CASSFTPGLTYYGYTF. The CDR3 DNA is TGTGCCAGCAGCTTCACTCCGGGACTGACGTACTATGGCTACACCTTC.

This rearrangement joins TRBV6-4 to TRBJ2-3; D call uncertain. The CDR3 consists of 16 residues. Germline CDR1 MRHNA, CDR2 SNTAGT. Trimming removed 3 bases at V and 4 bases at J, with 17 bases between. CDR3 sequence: CASSESAIGEADTQYF. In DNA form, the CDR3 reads TGTGCCAGCAGTGAAAGTGCGATCGGCGAGGCAGATACGCAGTATTTT.

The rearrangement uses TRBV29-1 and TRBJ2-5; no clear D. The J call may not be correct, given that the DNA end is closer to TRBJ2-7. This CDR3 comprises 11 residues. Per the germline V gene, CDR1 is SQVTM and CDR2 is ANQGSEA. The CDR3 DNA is TGCAGCGTTGAACACGGGTACGAGCAGTACTTC. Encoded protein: CSVEHGYEQYF.

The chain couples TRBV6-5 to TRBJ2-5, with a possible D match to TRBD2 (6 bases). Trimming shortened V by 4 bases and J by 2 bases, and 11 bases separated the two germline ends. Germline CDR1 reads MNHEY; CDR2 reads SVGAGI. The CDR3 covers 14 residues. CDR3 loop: CASSLGLGQETQYF. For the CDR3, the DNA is TGTGCCAGCAGTTTGGGACTGGGGCAAGAGACCCAGTACTTC.

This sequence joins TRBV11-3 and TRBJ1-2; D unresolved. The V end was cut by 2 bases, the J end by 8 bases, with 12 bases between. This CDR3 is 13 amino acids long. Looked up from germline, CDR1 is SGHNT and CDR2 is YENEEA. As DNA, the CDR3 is TGTGCCAGCAGCTTATATTCCGGGGAAGGCTACACCTTC. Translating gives CASSLYSGEGYTF.

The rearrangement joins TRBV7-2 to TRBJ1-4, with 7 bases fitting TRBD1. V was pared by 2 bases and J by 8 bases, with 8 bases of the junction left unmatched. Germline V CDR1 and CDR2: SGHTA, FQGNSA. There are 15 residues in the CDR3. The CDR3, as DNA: TGTGCCAGCAGCTTACTCAGGGGGGAAACAGAAAAACTGTTTTTT. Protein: CASSLLRGETEKLFF.

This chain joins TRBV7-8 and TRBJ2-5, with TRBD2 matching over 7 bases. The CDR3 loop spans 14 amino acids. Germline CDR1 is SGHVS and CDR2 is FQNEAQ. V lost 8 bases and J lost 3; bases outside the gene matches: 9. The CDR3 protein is CASSGEGREETQYF. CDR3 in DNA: TGTGCCAGCTCGGGGGAGGGCAGAGAAGAGACCCAGTACTTC.

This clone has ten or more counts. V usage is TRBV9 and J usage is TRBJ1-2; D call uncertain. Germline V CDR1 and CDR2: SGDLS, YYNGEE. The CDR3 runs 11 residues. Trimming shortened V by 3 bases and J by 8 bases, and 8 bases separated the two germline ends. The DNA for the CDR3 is TGTGCCAGCAGCGCGGGAGGAGGCTACACCTTC. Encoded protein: CASSAGGGYTF.

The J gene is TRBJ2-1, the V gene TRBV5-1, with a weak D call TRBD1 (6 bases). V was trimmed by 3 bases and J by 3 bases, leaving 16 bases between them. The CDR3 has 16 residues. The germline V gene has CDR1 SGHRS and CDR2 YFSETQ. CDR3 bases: TGCGCCAGCAGCTCCCCGGGACACAAGAGCTACAATGAGCAGTTCTTC. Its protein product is CASSSPGHKSYNEQFF.

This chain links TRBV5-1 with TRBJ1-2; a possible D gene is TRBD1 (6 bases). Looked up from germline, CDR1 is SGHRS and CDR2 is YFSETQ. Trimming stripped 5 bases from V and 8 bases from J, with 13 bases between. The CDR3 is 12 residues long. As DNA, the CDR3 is TGCGCCAGCAGGACTAACAGGGACGGCTACACCTTC. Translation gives CASRTNRDGYTF.

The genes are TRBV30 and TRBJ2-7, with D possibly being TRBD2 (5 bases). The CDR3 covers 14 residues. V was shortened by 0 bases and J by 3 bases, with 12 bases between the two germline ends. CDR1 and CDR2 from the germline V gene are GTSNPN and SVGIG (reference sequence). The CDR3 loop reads CAWSVYGEIYEQYF. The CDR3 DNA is TGTGCCTGGAGTGTGTACGGGGAAATCTACGAGCAGTACTTC.

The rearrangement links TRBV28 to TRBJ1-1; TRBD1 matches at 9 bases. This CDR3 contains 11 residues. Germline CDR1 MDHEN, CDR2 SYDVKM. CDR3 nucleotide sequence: TGTCCCCGACAGGGGGACACTGAAGCTTTCTTT. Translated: CPRQGDTEAFF.